The 7 T cell receptor beta chains below come from one sample, sequenced in a study of T cells in Graves' hyperthyroidism and ophthalmopathy. The investigators amplified TCR beta CDR3 regions from RNA transcripts. An initial round of RT-PCR targeting the TCR CDR3 relied on the HTBI primer set. MiXCR was run by TCRdb on the multiplex PCR reads, yielding one entry per CDR3 protein. Counted here are approximately 330,000 distinct CDR3 sequences, roughly 13% occurring once; the ten biggest clones make up about 37%. Sequenced: blood. The source is a woman in her 40s with Graves' ophthalmopathy.

This clonotype came up many times. The J gene is TRBJ2-7, the V gene TRBV12-5; no clear D. The CDR3 has 16 amino acids. V was trimmed by 2 bases and J by 1 base, leaving 15 bases between them. The germline CDR1 and CDR2 sequences are LGHNT and FRNRAP. This CDR3 is CASGLTRLAGSYEQYF. Here the CDR3 DNA reads TGTGCTAGTGGTTTGACTCGTTTGGCAGGTTCCTACGAGCAGTACTTC. The whole variable domain, filled in from reference TRBV12-5 and TRBJ2-7, reads DARVTQTPRHKVTEMGQEVTMRCQPILGHNTVFWYRQTMMQGLELLAYFRNRAPLDDSGMPKDRFSAEMPDATLATLKIQPSEPRDSAVYFCASGLTRLAGSYEQYFGPGTRLTVT.

This chain uses TRBV27 with TRBJ2-1, with no clear D. Germline CDR1 MNHEY, CDR2 SMNVEV (reference sequence). CDR3 length: 15 residues. Trimming pared 0 bases from V and 4 bases from J, leaving 10 bases between. CDR3 DNA: TGTGCCAGCAGTTTATCTAGCCCTAAGTACAATGAGCAGTTCTTC. Its translation is CASSLSSPKYNEQFF.

This chain connects TRBV18 to TRBJ1-2; 9 positions match TRBD1. The trim removed 0 bases at V and 4 bases at J, leaving 3 bases unmatched. Per germline, CDR1 KGHSH and CDR2 LQKENI. The length of the CDR3 is 15 residues. The CDR3, as DNA: TGTGCCAGCTCACCACCCGGGACAGGGATCTATGGCTACACCTTC. Its translation is CASSPPGTGIYGYTF.

Ten or more counts support this clonotype. The CDR3, as DNA: TGTGCCAGCACCGGGACTAGCGGGACCTACGAGCAGTACTTC. Translation gives CASTGTSGTYEQYF. The chain couples TRBV28 to TRBJ2-7; 13 bases match TRBD2. V lost 7 bases and J lost 2; bases outside the gene matches: 2. CDR1 and CDR2 from the germline V gene are MDHEN and SYDVKM. The CDR3 covers 14 residues.

There are many counts of this clonotype. The V gene is TRBV6-4, the J gene TRBJ1-1; no reliable D call. Germline values: CDR1 MRHNA, CDR2 SNTAGT. Trimming took off 4 bases at V and 2 bases at J, with 8 bases between the two ends. This CDR3 is 13 amino acids long. The CDR3 bases are TGTGCCAGCAGTGTCGGATTCAACACTGAAGCTTTCTTT. Its protein is CASSVGFNTEAFF.

Ten or more counts support this clonotype. The chain employs TRBV10-3 and TRBJ2-1; 8 nucleotides match TRBD2. CDR3 length: 15 amino acids. Germline CDR1 is ENHRY and CDR2 is SYGVKD. J gave up 6 bases and V 3 bases, and 7 bases lay outside the gene matches. The CDR3 protein is CAISESLAGFNEQFF. The CDR3 DNA follows: TGTGCCATCAGTGAAAGTTTAGCGGGGTTCAATGAGCAGTTCTTC.

This clonotype was seen more than once but under ten times. This sequence joins TRBV10-2 and TRBJ2-2; D call uncertain. Trimming left V 6 bases short and J 8 bases short, with 13 bases between. This CDR3 is 13 amino acids long. Germline values: CDR1 WSHSY, CDR2 SAAADI. The CDR3: CASSPPIAGELFF. DNA for the CDR3: TGCGCCAGCAGCCCACCTATTGCGGGGGAGCTGTTTTTT.